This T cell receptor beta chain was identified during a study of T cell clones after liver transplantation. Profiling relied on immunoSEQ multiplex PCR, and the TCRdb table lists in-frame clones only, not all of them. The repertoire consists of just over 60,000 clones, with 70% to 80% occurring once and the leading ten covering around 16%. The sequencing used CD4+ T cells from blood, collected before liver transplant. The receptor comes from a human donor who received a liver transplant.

In DNA, the CDR3 is TGTGCCAGCATCCCCGTGGCGGCAACGAGGCAGTTCTTC. Residues: CASIPVAATRQFF. The rearrangement uses TRBV6-6 and TRBJ2-1; D remains unclear. V was trimmed by 7 bases and J by 12 bases, leaving 19 bases between them. Germline V gene lookup returns CDR1 MNHNY and CDR2 SVGAGI (reference sequence). The CDR3 is made up of 13 amino acids.